This T cell receptor beta chain emerged from a study of response to subunit inactivated influenza vaccine. Study results and caveats: New T cells are recruited in small numbers by each seasonal influenza vaccination, according to the authors' suggestion.

Germline V lookup: CDR1 ENHRY, CDR2 SYGVKD. V lost 7 bases and J lost 0, with 13 bases in between. The CDR3 is made up of 14 amino acids. This clonotype has just a few counts. Its antigen is currently unknown. A single record per CDR3 protein comes from TCRdb applying MiXCR to the RT-PCR reads. In the table there are some 480,000 distinct CDR3 sequences, roughly 9.8% of which are singletons. The TCR originated in a middle-aged man who received an inactivated influenza vaccine. Sequencing used PBMCs from blood, obtained about 6 weeks after vaccination. V usage is TRBV10-3 and J usage is TRBJ2-7; D possibly corresponds to TRBD2 (6 bases). The CDR3 spells CAIMRDGLSYEQYF. Here the CDR3 DNA reads TGTGCCATCATGCGGGACGGCCTCTCCTACGAGCAGTACTTC.